The 23 T cell receptor beta chains in this list originate from one sample, sequenced in a study of vaccination effects on CD4 cells after COVID-19 (dated by TCRdb to the early 2020s). The library was made by the immunoSEQ multiplex PCR assay. TCRdb took this table from immuneACCESS and kept in-frame rearrangements with V and J called. Such tables lack part of the clones; where checked against another copy, unresolved V genes explain under half of the gap, and the rest is unexplained. This sample has approximately 23,000 clones in its table, and 65% to 80% of those were observed once. The ten largest clones represent more than 9% of the sample. In the ViraFEST assay, PBMC were stimulated with viral peptide pools, and TCR sequencing was then used to find antigen-specific CD4+ T cell clonotypes based on their expansion. After around 11 days of culture, CD4+ T cells were isolated with the EasySep CD4+ T cell isolation kit. Negative nucleocapsid antibody results before and after vaccination confirmed that the healthy vaccine recipients had no prior SARS-CoV-2 infection.

Their antigens remain unidentified. The sequenced sample was CD4+ T cells from PBMCs cultured with HCoV-NL63 spike peptides, obtained before COVID-19 vaccination. Interpreted using the paper, the cell subset or site label stands for: HCoV-NL63 spike overlapping peptide pool stimulation. The receptors stem from a human donor who received a COVID-19 vaccine.

This clone was seen a handful of times. The chain combines TRBV7-9 with TRBJ2-3; no reliable D call. The CDR3 loop spans 14 amino acids. Trimming took 1 base from V and 0 from J, leaving 5 bases between them. Germline V gives CDR1 SEHNR, CDR2 FQNEAQ (reference sequence). The CDR3 DNA is TGTGCCAGCAGCTTAGAGCTGAGCACAGATACGCAGTATTTT. It translates to CASSLELSTDTQYF.

A few counts support this clone. The chain couples TRBV28 to TRBJ2-2, with 13 bases aligning to TRBD2. CDR1 MDHEN and CDR2 SYDVKM come from the germline V gene. The CDR3 extends over 15 amino acids. V shed 8 bases, J shed 4 bases, and the junction held 4 bases outside the gene matches. CDR3 sequence: CASGTSGRATGELFF. The CDR3 DNA reads TGTGCCAGCGGAACTAGCGGGAGGGCCACCGGGGAGCTGTTTTTT.

The chain is built from TRBV7-9 and TRBJ2-1; D may correspond to TRBD1 or TRBD2 (8 bases each). This CDR3 has 12 amino acids. From germline, CDR1 is SEHNR and CDR2 FQNEAQ (reference sequence). The V and J ends lost 5 bases and 12 bases respectively, with 14 bases between them. Here the CDR3 reads CASSVSGTGQFF. The CDR3 nucleotides read TGTGCCAGCAGCGTTAGCGGGACAGGGCAGTTCTTC.

J is TRBJ1-1 and V is TRBV5-5; unclear D gene. The V and J ends lost 0 bases and 2 bases respectively, with 14 bases between them. This CDR3 has 16 residues. The germline V gene encodes CDR1 SGHKS and CDR2 YYEKEE (reference sequence). Written as DNA, the CDR3 is TGTGCCAGCAGCTTGGGCATCGGACGGACTAACACTGAAGCTTTCTTT. This gives the protein CASSLGIGRTNTEAFF.

V is TRBV15 and J is TRBJ2-5, with 8 bases that match TRBD1. Germline V lookup: CDR1 LNHNV, CDR2 YYDKDF (reference sequence). With V trimmed by 9 bases and J by 5 bases, 8 bases remained unmatched. The CDR3 runs to 13 residues. CDR3 sequence (DNA): TGTGCCACAAGCCAGGGGGCAAGGGAGACCCAGTACTTC. This translates into CATSQGARETQYF.

This chain joins TRBV6-5 and TRBJ1-1; D might be TRBD1 (5 bases). Trimming stripped 2 bases from V and 5 bases from J, with 9 bases between. The CDR3 runs to 13 residues. The germline V gene encodes CDR1 MNHEY and CDR2 SVGAGI. The CDR3 reads CASSYGGPTEAFF. The CDR3 DNA sequence: TGTGCCAGCAGTTACGGGGGTCCGACTGAAGCTTTCTTT.

This clone has just a few counts. The chain is built from TRBV27 and TRBJ2-3; no reliable D call. The CDR3 spans 16 residues. The germline gives CDR1 MNHEY, CDR2 SMNVEV (reference sequence). V was cut by 1 base and J by 0 bases, with 11 bases left in between. As DNA, the CDR3 is TGTGCCAGCAGTTTATATGCCGGAGAAAGCACAGATACGCAGTATTTT. Amino acids: CASSLYAGESTDTQYF.

In DNA form, the CDR3 reads TGTGCCAGCAGCCCGACAGCAGAGACCCAGTACTTC. Its protein is CASSPTAETQYF. This chain joins TRBV12-3 or TRBV12-4 and TRBJ2-5; D is possibly TRBD1 (5 bases). The CDR3 spans 12 residues. V was shortened by 6 bases and J by 4 bases, with 9 bases between the two germline ends.

V and J are TRBV7-9 and TRBJ2-1, with D perhaps matching TRBD2 (6 bases). V was clipped by 5 bases and J by 0 bases, with 11 bases between them. Per the germline V gene, CDR1 is SEHNR and CDR2 is FQNEAQ (reference sequence). The CDR3 spans 15 residues. The CDR3 DNA is TGTGCCAGCAGCGGAGGGAGGAGCTCCTACAATGAGCAGTTCTTC. Its protein product is CASSGGRSSYNEQFF.

J is TRBJ2-5 and V is TRBV5-6; 8 bases agree with TRBD2. V dropped 1 base and J dropped 3; count of bases not matched to a gene: 5. CDR1 and CDR2 from the germline V gene are SGHDT and YYEEEE. The CDR3 runs 15 residues. In DNA form, the CDR3 reads TGTGCCAGCAGCTTGACGGGGGGGCCTGAAGAGACCCAGTACTTC. Its translation is CASSLTGGPEETQYF.

The gene calls are TRBV5-4 and TRBJ1-5; no clear D. Germline CDR1 SGHNT, CDR2 YYREEE (reference sequence). This CDR3 spans 13 amino acids. Trimming took off 3 bases at V and 0 bases at J, with 4 bases between the two ends. For the CDR3, the DNA is TGTGCCAGCAGCTCGGATAGCAATCAGCCCCAGCATTTT. The encoded protein is CASSSDSNQPQHF.

This clone was recorded only once. The chain combines TRBV6-5 with TRBJ2-7; TRBD2 is a possible D gene (6 bases). V lost 7 bases and J 3 bases, leaving 19 bases between the germline ends. In germline, CDR1 is MNHEY, CDR2 SVGAGI. This CDR3 comprises 15 residues. Here the CDR3 reads CASIKGTETSYEQYF. The CDR3 DNA reads as TGTGCCAGCATTAAAGGGACTGAAACCAGCTACGAGCAGTACTTC.

This sequence joins TRBV7-9 and TRBJ2-7; 8 nucleotides match TRBD2. V shed 2 bases, J shed 2 bases, and the junction held 5 bases outside the gene matches. The CDR3 consists of 15 residues. From germline, CDR1 is SEHNR and CDR2 FQNEAQ (reference sequence). The CDR3 sequence: CASSLLTSVAYEQYF. Here the CDR3 DNA reads TGTGCCAGCAGCTTATTGACTAGCGTAGCCTACGAGCAGTACTTC.

This sequence joins TRBV24-1 and TRBJ2-3, with TRBD1 matching over 8 bases. The germline gives CDR1 KGHDR, CDR2 SFDVKD. The CDR3 covers 15 residues. J gave up 4 bases and V 6 bases, and 8 bases lay outside the gene matches. The DNA of the CDR3 is TGTGCCACCAGTTCAAGAGACAGGGGTTCAGATACGCAGTATTTT. Translated: CATSSRDRGSDTQYF.

This chain uses TRBV5-5 with TRBJ2-7; 10 nucleotides agree with TRBD2. CDR3 length: 14 residues. The germline CDR1 and CDR2 sequences are SGHKS and YYEKEE (reference sequence). J gave up 4 bases and V 4 bases, and 5 bases lay outside the gene matches. The CDR3 DNA sequence: TGTGCCAGCAGCATAGCGGGGGGTTCGTACGAGCAGTACTTC. This translates into CASSIAGGSYEQYF.

The CDR3 DNA is TGTGCCAGCAGTGAAGAAATTAGGAGGAACTATGGCTACACCTTC. Its translation is CASSEEIRRNYGYTF. This rearrangement joins TRBV6-1 to TRBJ1-2, with D unresolved. CDR1 is MNHNS, CDR2 SASEGT, per germline. The V end was cut by 1 base, the J end by 2 bases, with 11 bases between. CDR3 length: 15 amino acids.

The rearrangement joins TRBV20-1 to TRBJ2-1; a weak D match, TRBD2 (9 bases). The germline CDR1 and CDR2 sequences are DFQATT and SNEGSKA (reference sequence). The V end lost 3 bases, the J end lost 4 bases, and 16 bases lay between the germline ends. The CDR3 runs 15 residues. The CDR3 DNA reads TGCAGTGCTAGTTCTAGCGGGACAGGATACAATGAGCAGTTCTTC. Amino acid sequence: CSASSSGTGYNEQFF.

This sequence joins TRBV5-4 and TRBJ1-6, with D possibly TRBD1 on 5 matching bases. Germline CDR1 reads SGHNT; CDR2 reads YYREEE (reference sequence). With 0 bases removed from V and 7 bases from J, the gap between germline ends came to 11 bases. This CDR3 is built from 15 residues. CDR3 in amino acids: CASSLVDSPNSPLHF. The CDR3, as DNA: TGTGCCAGCAGCTTGGTTGACAGTCCCAATTCACCCCTCCACTTT.

The rearrangement joins TRBV7-9 to TRBJ1-1; a weak D match, TRBD1 (5 bases). V lost 7 bases, J lost 7 bases, and 13 bases lay in between. This CDR3 region has 12 residues. Germline assignment: CDR1 SEHNR and CDR2 FQNEAQ (reference sequence). This CDR3 reads CASTREGLEAFF. The DNA of the CDR3 is TGTGCCAGCACCAGGGAAGGCCTTGAAGCTTTCTTT.

This clone has a handful of counts. This chain uses TRBV2 with TRBJ2-3; 10 nucleotides line up with TRBD1. Per the germline V gene, CDR1 is SNHLY and CDR2 is FYNNEI. The CDR3 runs to 13 residues. The trim removed 6 bases at V and 3 bases at J, leaving 0 bases unmatched. The CDR3 is CASRDRGTDTQYF. The CDR3 region has the DNA TGTGCCAGCAGGGACAGGGGGACAGATACGCAGTATTTT.

V usage is TRBV5-1 and J usage is TRBJ2-1, with 8 bases aligning to TRBD2. Per the germline V gene, CDR1 is SGHRS and CDR2 is YFSETQ. V lost 0 bases, J lost 3 bases, and 11 bases stayed unmatched. The CDR3 contains 18 residues. In DNA form, the CDR3 reads TGCGCCAGCAGCTTGGAAGTTAGCGGGAAGGCCAACTACAATGAGCAGTTCTTC. It yields the protein CASSLEVSGKANYNEQFF.

The CDR3 region is CASSQPWVRGYNEQFF. CDR3 DNA: TGTGCCAGCAGCCAGCCGTGGGTTAGGGGTTACAATGAGCAGTTCTTC. V is TRBV3-1 (or the pseudogene TRBV3-2) and J is TRBJ2-1; D is perhaps TRBD1 (5 bases). The CDR3 loop spans 16 amino acids. Germline V gene lookup returns CDR1 LGHDT and CDR2 YNNKEL (reference sequence). Trimming stripped 3 bases from V and 4 bases from J, with 16 bases between.

This chain connects TRBV9 to TRBJ2-7; unclear D gene. Germline values: CDR1 SGDLS, CDR2 YYNGEE. CDR3 length: 12 amino acids. Deletions cut 3 bases from V and 6 bases from J, with 10 bases between. CDR3 nucleotide sequence: TGTGCCAGCAGCGCTTCCGGGCCCGAGCAGTACTTC. Translated: CASSASGPEQYF.